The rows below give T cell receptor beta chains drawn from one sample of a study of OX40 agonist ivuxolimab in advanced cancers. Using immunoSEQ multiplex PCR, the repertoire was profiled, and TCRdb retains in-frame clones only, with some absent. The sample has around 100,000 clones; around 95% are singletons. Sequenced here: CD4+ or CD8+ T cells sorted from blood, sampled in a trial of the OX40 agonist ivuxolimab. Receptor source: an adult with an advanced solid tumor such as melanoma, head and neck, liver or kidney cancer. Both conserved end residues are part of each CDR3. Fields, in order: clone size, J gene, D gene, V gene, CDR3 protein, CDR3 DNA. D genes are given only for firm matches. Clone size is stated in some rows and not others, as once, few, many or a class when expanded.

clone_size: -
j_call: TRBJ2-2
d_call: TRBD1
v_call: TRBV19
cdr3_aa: CASSHLWDRGYVTGELFF
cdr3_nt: TGTGCCAGTAGCCATTTATGGGACAGGGGGTATGTAACCGGGGAGCTGTTTTTT

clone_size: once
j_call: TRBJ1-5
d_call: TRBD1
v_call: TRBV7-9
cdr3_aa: CASSTGQTNQPQHF
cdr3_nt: TGTGCCAGCAGCACGGGACAGACCAATCAGCCCCAGCATTTT

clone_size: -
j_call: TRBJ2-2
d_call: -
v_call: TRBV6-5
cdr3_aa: CASTGGQVGTGELFF
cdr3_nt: TGTGCCAGCACAGGAGGCCAAGTTGGGACCGGGGAGCTGTTTTTT

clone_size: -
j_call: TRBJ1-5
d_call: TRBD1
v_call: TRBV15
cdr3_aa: CATSRYRGGKPQHF
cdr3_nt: TGTGCCACCAGCCGCTACAGGGGGGGGAAGCCCCAGCATTTT

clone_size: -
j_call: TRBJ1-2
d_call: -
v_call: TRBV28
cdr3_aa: CASSLGPKWQGHGYTF
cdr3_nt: TGTGCCAGCAGTTTGGGTCCCAAATGGCAGGGCCATGGCTACACCTTC

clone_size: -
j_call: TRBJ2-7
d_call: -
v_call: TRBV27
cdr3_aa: CASSFLGKEHEQYF
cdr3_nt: TGTGCCAGCAGTTTTCTCGGGAAGGAACACGAGCAGTACTTC

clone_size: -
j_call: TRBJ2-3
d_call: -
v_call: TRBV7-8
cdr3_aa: CASSPPLGQGTDTQYF
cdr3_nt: TGTGCCAGCAGCCCCCCCCTTGGGCAGGGGACAGATACGCAGTATTTT

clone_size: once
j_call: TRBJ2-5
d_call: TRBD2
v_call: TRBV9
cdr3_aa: CASSVAASGRETQYF
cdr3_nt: TGTGCCAGCAGCGTAGCGGCTAGCGGGAGGGAGACCCAGTACTTC

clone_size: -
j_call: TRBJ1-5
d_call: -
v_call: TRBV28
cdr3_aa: CASSFGLRDNQPQHF
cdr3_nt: TGTGCCAGCAGTTTTGGTTTAAGGGACAATCAGCCCCAGCATTTT

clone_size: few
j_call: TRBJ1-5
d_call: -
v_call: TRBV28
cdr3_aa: CASSLARELNQPQHF
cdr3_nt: TGTGCCAGCAGTTTAGCCAGGGAACTAAATCAGCCCCAGCATTTT

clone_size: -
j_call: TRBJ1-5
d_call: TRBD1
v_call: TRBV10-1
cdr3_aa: CASGTGGKPQHF
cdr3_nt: TGCGCCAGCGGCACAGGGGGGAAGCCCCAGCATTTT

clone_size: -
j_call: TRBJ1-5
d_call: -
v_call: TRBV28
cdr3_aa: CASSFLGNQPQHF
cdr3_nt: TGTGCCAGCAGTTTTCTGGGAAATCAGCCCCAGCATTTT

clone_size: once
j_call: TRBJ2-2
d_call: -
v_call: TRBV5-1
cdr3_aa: CASSLARNSNTGELFF
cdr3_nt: TGCGCCAGCAGCTTGGCGCGGAATTCGAACACCGGGGAGCTGTTTTTT

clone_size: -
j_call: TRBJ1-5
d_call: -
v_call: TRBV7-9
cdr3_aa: CASSFADFNQPQHF
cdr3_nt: TGTGCCAGCAGCTTCGCAGACTTCAATCAGCCCCAGCATTTT

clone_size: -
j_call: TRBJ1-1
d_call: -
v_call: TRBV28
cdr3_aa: CASALWALNTEAFF
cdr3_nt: TGTGCCAGCGCGTTATGGGCACTTAACACTGAAGCTTTCTTT

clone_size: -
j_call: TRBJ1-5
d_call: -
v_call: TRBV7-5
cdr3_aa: CARSYRRGNQPQHF
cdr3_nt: TGTGCCAGAAGCTACCGGAGGGGTAATCAGCCCCAGCATTTT

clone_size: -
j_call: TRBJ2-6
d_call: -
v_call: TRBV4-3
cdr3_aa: CASSQVWAGVGSGANVLTF
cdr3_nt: TGCGCCAGCAGCCAAGTCTGGGCCGGGGTGGGCTCTGGGGCCAACGTCCTGACTTTC

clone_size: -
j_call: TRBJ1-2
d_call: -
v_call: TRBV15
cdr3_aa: CATSVRTYGYTF
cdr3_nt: TGTGCCACCAGCGTCCGGACATATGGCTACACCTTC

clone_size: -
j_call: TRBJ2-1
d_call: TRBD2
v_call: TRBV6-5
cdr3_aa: CASSTLAGGYNEQFF
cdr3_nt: TGTGCCAGCAGCACCCTAGCGGGAGGGTACAATGAGCAGTTCTTC

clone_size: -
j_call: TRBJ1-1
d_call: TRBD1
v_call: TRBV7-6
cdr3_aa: CASSGTGGYTEAFF
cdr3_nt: TGTGCCAGCAGCGGGACAGGGGGGTACACTGAAGCTTTCTTT

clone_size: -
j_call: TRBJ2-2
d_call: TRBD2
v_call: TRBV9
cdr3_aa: CASSLSGVAGHNTGELFF
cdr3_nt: TGTGCCAGCAGCCTCTCCGGGGTAGCGGGGCACAACACCGGGGAGCTGTTTTTT

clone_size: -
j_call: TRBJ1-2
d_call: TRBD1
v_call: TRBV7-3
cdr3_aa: CASSPGDSSNYGYTF
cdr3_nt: TGTGCCAGCAGCCCTGGGGACAGTTCTAACTATGGCTACACCTTC

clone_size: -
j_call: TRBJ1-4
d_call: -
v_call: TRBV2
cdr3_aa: CASNERRGEKLFF
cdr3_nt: TGTGCCAGCAATGAAAGAAGGGGGGAAAAACTGTTTTTT

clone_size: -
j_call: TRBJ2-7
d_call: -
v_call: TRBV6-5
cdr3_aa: CASSLASSYEQYF
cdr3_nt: TGTGCCAGCAGTTTGGCATCCTCCTACGAGCAGTACTTC

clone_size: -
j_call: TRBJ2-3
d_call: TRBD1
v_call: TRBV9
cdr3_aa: CASSPRDRGVVDTQYF
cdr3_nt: TGTGCCAGCAGCCCCCGGGACAGGGGGGTGGTAGATACGCAGTATTTT

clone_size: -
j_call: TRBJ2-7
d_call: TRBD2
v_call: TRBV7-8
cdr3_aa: CASSSGTSSYEQYF
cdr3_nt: TGTGCCAGCAGCTCCGGGACTAGCTCCTACGAGCAGTACTTC

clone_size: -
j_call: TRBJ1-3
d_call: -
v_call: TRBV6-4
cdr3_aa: CASSGGFSGNTIYF
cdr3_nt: TGTGCCAGCAGTGGGGGGTTTTCTGGAAACACCATATATTTT

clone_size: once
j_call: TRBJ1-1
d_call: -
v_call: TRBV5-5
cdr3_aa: CASSLFKNTEAFF
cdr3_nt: TGTGCCAGCAGCTTGTTCAAGAACACTGAAGCTTTCTTT

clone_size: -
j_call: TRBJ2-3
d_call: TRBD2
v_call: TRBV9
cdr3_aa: CASSLGGGTDTQYF
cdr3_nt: TGTGCCAGCAGTCTGGGGGGGGGCACAGATACGCAGTATTTT

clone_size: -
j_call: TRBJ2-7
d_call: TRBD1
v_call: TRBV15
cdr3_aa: CATSSGQASASYEQYF
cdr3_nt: TGTGCCACCAGCAGCGGACAGGCCAGCGCCTCCTACGAGCAGTACTTC

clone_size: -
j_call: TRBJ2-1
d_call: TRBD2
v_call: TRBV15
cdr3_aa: CATSRELAGGRGEQFF
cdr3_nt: TGTGCCACCAGCAGAGAACTAGCGGGGGGCAGGGGTGAGCAGTTCTTC

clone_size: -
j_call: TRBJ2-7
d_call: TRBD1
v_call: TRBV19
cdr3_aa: CASSNRDRGGEQYF
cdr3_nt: TGTGCCAGTAGTAACCGGGACAGGGGCGGAGAGCAGTACTTC

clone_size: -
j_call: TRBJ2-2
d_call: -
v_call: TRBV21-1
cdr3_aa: CASSKALIRDTGELFF
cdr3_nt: TGTGCCAGCAGCAAAGCGCTAATTAGGGACACCGGGGAGCTGTTTTTT

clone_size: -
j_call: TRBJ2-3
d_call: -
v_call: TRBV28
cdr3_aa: CASSSRREDTQYF
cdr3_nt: TGTGCCAGCAGTTCCCGGAGGGAAGATACGCAGTATTTT

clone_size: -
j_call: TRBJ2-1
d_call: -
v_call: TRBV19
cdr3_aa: CASSMTASSYNEQFF
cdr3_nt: TGTGCCAGTAGTATGACCGCGAGCTCCTACAATGAGCAGTTCTTC

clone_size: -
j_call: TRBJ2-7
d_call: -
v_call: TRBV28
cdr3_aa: CASTQGRGRYSYEQYF
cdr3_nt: TGTGCCAGCACCCAAGGGCGGGGGCGGTATTCCTACGAGCAGTACTTC

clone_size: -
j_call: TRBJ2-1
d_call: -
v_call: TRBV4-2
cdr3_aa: CASSQDLRGEPYNEQFF
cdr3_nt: TGTGCCAGCAGCCAAGATTTGCGGGGAGAGCCCTACAATGAGCAGTTCTTC

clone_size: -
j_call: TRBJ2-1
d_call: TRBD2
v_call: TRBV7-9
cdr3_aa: CASSRTSGGYNEQFF
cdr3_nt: TGTGCCAGCAGCCGGACTAGCGGGGGGTACAATGAGCAGTTCTTC

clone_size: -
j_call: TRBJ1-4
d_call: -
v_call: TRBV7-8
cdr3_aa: CASSLDEKLFF
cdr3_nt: TGTGCCAGCAGCTTAGATGAAAAACTGTTTTTT

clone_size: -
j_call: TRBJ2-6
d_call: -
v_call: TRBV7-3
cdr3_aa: CASSLLSSGANVLTF
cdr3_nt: TGTGCCAGCAGCTTACTTAGCTCTGGGGCCAACGTCCTGACTTTC

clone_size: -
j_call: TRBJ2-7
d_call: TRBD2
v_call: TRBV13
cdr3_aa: CASTPSGSYEQYF
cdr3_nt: TGTGCCAGCACCCCTAGCGGGAGTTACGAGCAGTACTTC

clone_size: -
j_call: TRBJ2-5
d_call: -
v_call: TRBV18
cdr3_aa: CASSPRTEEETQYF
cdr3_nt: TGTGCCAGCTCACCCCGGACAGAGGAAGAGACCCAGTACTTC

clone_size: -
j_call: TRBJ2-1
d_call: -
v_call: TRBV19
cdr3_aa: CASSIAGRDYEQFF
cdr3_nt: TGTGCCAGTAGTATAGCCGGCAGGGACTATGAGCAGTTCTTC

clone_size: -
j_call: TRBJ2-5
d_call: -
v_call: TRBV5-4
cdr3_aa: CASSLLTVWETQYF
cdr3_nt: TGTGCCAGCAGCTTGTTAACAGTGTGGGAGACCCAGTACTTC

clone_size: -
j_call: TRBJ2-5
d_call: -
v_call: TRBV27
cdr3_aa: CASSTNRGGQETQYF
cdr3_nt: TGTGCCAGCAGTACCAACAGGGGGGGGCAAGAGACCCAGTACTTC

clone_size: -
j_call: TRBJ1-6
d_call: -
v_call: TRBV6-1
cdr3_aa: CASRGGAFNSPLHF
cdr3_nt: TGTGCCAGCAGAGGAGGGGCGTTCAATTCACCCCTCCACTTT

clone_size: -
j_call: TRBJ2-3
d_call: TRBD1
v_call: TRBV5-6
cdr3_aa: CASSFGQGTDTQYF
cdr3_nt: TGTGCCAGCAGCTTCGGACAGGGGACAGATACGCAGTATTTT

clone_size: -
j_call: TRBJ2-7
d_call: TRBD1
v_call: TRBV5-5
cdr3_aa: CASSYTGGLSSYEQYF
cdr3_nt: TGTGCCAGCAGCTACACAGGGGGCTTAAGCTCCTACGAGCAGTACTTC

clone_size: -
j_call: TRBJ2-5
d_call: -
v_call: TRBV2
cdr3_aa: CASRGREETQYF
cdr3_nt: TGTGCCAGCAGGGGGCGGGAAGAGACCCAGTACTTC

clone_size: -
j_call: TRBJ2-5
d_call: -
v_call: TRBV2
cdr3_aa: CASSLTNFQETQYF
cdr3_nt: TGTGCCAGCAGTCTGACAAACTTCCAAGAGACCCAGTACTTC

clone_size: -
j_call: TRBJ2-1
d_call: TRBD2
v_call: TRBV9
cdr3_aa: CASSVGSGSYEQFF
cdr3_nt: TGTGCCAGCAGCGTAGGTAGCGGGAGTTATGAGCAGTTCTTC

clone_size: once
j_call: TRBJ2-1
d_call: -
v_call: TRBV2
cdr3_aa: CASRQLLGYNEQFF
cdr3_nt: TGTGCCAGCAGACAGCTACTGGGCTACAATGAGCAGTTCTTC

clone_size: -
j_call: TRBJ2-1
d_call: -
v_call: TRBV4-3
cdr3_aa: CASRGRGANEQFF
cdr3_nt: TGCGCCAGCAGAGGTCGGGGGGCTAATGAGCAGTTCTTC

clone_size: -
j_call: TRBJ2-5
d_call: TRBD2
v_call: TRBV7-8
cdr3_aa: CASSLPSGGPQETQYF
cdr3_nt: TGTGCCAGCAGCTTACCCAGCGGGGGGCCCCAAGAGACCCAGTACTTC